Listed below are T cell receptor beta chains from one sample, sequenced in a study of T cells in tuberculosis. The assay was immunoSEQ multiplex PCR, and TCRdb's table has in-frame clones only and misses some. The repertoire holds roughly 34,000 clones, with around 86% as singletons. The starting material was PBMCs, obtained at tuberculosis diagnosis. The source is an adult with tuberculosis. The CDR3 runs from the conserved cysteine through the conserved F or W. D genes are given only for firm matches. Size is stated for part of the rows, as once, few or many counts, or as a class when the clone is expanded.

j_call,v_call,d_call,clone_size,cdr3_aa,cdr3_nt
TRBJ2-2,TRBV29-1,-,-,CSVAPPGTRTFPNTGELFF,TGCAGCGTTGCCCCTCCCGGGACACGAACTTTCCCGAACACCGGGGAGCTGTTTTTT
TRBJ1-5,TRBV5-5,TRBD1,-,CASSSRDRPNQPQHF,TGTGCCAGCAGTAGCCGGGACAGACCTAATCAGCCCCAGCATTTT
TRBJ2-3,TRBV5-6,-,-,CASSLGRGDTQYF,TGTGCCAGCAGCTTGGGGAGGGGCGATACGCAGTATTTT
TRBJ2-1,TRBV4-1,TRBD1,-,CASSQANRGDNEQFF,TGCGCCAGCAGCCAAGCGAACAGGGGGGACAATGAGCAGTTCTTC
TRBJ2-1,TRBV5-1,-,-,CASSLSSFTHEQFF,TGCGCCAGCAGCTTGTCTAGTTTTACCCATGAGCAGTTCTTC
TRBJ2-5,TRBV4-1,-,-,CASSPNGGRGETQYF,TGCGCCAGCAGCCCAAACGGGGGGCGAGGGGAGACCCAGTACTTC
TRBJ1-1,TRBV5-1,TRBD1,-,CASSWGQGVTEAFF,TGCGCCAGCAGCTGGGGACAGGGGGTTACTGAAGCTTTCTTT
TRBJ1-6,TRBV18,-,-,CASSEQGHSNSPLHF,TGTGCCAGCTCAGAACAGGGCCATAGTAATTCACCCCTCCACTTT
TRBJ1-5,TRBV29-1,-,once,CSVTDSNQPQHF,TGCAGCGTGACAGATAGCAATCAGCCCCAGCATTTT
TRBJ1-4,TRBV12-5,TRBD1,once,CASGPGQGFEKLFF,TGTGCTAGTGGCCCGGGACAGGGTTTTGAAAAACTGTTTTTT
TRBJ2-7,TRBV19,TRBD2,-,CASSRSSGSYEQYF,TGTGCCAGTAGTCGTAGTAGCGGGTCCTACGAGCAGTACTTC
TRBJ2-2,TRBV10-1,-,-,CASSRETNTGELFF,TGCGCCAGCAGTCGGGAGACGAACACCGGGGAGCTGTTTTTT
TRBJ2-7,TRBV7-9,TRBD1,-,CASSSLVGTGGYEQYF,TGTGCCAGCAGCTCCCTTGTAGGGACAGGGGGCTACGAGCAGTACTTC
TRBJ2-7,TRBV6-1,-,-,CASSGTDPSPEQYF,TGTGCCAGCAGTGGGACTGACCCTAGCCCCGAGCAGTACTTC
TRBJ2-7,TRBV10-3,TRBD2,-,CATGTSGGIEQYF,TGTGCCACAGGAACTAGCGGGGGAATCGAGCAGTACTTC
TRBJ1-4,TRBV6-1,-,-,CASREDYGEKLFF,TGTGCCAGCAGGGAAGATTACGGGGAAAAACTGTTTTTT